Each of the 30 T cell receptor beta chains below was sequenced from the same sample in a study of T cells in Graves' hyperthyroidism and ophthalmopathy. Amplification of TCR beta CDR3 regions used RNA as the template. The HTBI set primed first-round TCR CDR3 RT-PCR. TCRdb recomputed calls from the multiplex PCR reads with MiXCR, one row per CDR3 protein. The data hold 560,000 or so distinct CDR3 sequences, with roughly 46% observed a single time. What was sequenced was peripheral blood or thyroid tissue (not recorded which). The origin of the receptors is a woman aged 18-29 years with Graves' hyperthyroidism.

This clonotype was counted between two and nine times. This sequence joins TRBV5-1 and TRBJ2-7; D gene unclear. The V gene's germline CDR1 is SGHRS and CDR2 YFSETQ. The CDR3 covers 15 residues. V gave up 1 base and J gave up 2 bases, with 13 bases separating them. CDR3 sequence: CASSLFRASTYEQYF. DNA for the CDR3: TGCGCCAGCAGCTTGTTCCGGGCTTCGACCTACGAGCAGTACTTC.

This clonotype has a handful of counts. CDR3 sequence (DNA): TGTGCCAGCAGTGAGCGACAGGGCTACACCTTC. This translates into CASSERQGYTF. V is TRBV2 and J is TRBJ1-2; D might be TRBD1 (5 bases). V was shortened by 3 bases and J by 8 bases, with 7 bases between the two germline ends. CDR3 length equals 11 residues. The germline CDR1 and CDR2 sequences are SNHLY and FYNNEI.

This clonotype was picked up many times. The genes are TRBV10-3 and TRBJ1-1, with D possibly being TRBD1 (6 bases). The V end lost 10 bases, the J end lost 2 bases, and 14 bases lay between the germline ends. Germline loops: CDR1 ENHRY, CDR2 SYGVKD. CDR3 length: 13 residues. CDR3 bases: TGTGCCACCCGAAAACAGGGAAACACTGAAGCTTTCTTT. Its translation is CATRKQGNTEAFF.

The rearrangement joins TRBV9 to TRBJ1-1; D unresolved. Germline CDR1 SGDLS, CDR2 YYNGEE. The CDR3 sequence is 14 residues long. V was clipped by 0 bases and J by 0 bases, with 6 bases between them. CDR3 loop: CASSVEDLNTEAFF. The CDR3 DNA sequence: TGTGCCAGCAGCGTAGAGGATTTGAACACTGAAGCTTTCTTT.

The chain has TRBV10-3 and TRBJ2-6; D is undetermined. CDR3 length: 16 residues. V lost 0 bases to trimming and J lost 0 bases, with 6 bases between them. Germline CDR1 reads ENHRY; CDR2 reads SYGVKD. This CDR3 is CAISESGSSGANVLTF. In DNA, the CDR3 is TGTGCCATCAGTGAGTCTGGGTCCTCTGGGGCCAACGTCCTGACTTTC.

Regarding this clonotype: The conserved final phenylalanine or tryptophan is absent from the CDR3, which likely points to a read error. This sequence joins TRBV14 and TRBJ1-2; D remains ambiguous. Trimming took off 4 bases at V and 2 bases at J, with 17 bases between the two ends. This CDR3 comprises 16 residues. Germline values: CDR1 SGHDN, CDR2 FVKESK. CDR3 nucleotide sequence: TGTGCCAGCAGCCTCCCCTTAAGGACGGGCAACTATGGCTACACCCTC. It specifies CASSLPLRTGNYGYTL.

The chain joins TRBV29-1 to TRBJ2-7, with 12 positions matching TRBD1. The J call may be mistaken, given a closer DNA end match to TRBJ2-1. Germline values: CDR1 SQVTM, CDR2 ANQGSEA. This CDR3 has 13 residues. The CDR3 bases are TGCACTCTAAGGGGACAGGGGGCCGATGAGCAGTTCTTC. Translated, it gives CTLRGQGADEQFF.

The chain employs TRBV7-6 and TRBJ1-4; D may be TRBD1 (5 bases). CDR1 is SGHVS, CDR2 FNYEAQ, per germline. With 3 bases removed from V and 2 bases from J, the gap between germline ends came to 10 bases. The CDR3 is made up of 15 amino acids. The CDR3 sequence is CASSLGRGTNEKLFF. CDR3 DNA: TGTGCCAGCAGCTTGGGAAGGGGCACTAATGAAAAACTGTTTTTT. The whole variable domain, filled in from reference TRBV7-6 and TRBJ1-4, reads GAGVSQSPRYKVTKRGQDVALRCDPISGHVSLYWYRQALGQGPEFLTYFNYEAQQDKSGLPNDRFSAERPEGSISTLTIQRTEQRDSAMYRCASSLGRGTNEKLFFGSGTQLSVL.

V gene TRBV20-1 combines with J gene TRBJ1-6; D ambiguous. This CDR3 spans 14 amino acids. V was cut by 3 bases and J by 6 bases, with 12 bases left in between. Germline lookup yields CDR1 DFQATT and CDR2 SNEGSKA (reference sequence). The CDR3 here is CSASPGNLNSPLHF. DNA for the CDR3: TGCAGTGCTAGCCCCGGGAACCTTAATTCACCCCTCCACTTT.

CDR3 sequence (DNA): TGCAGTGCTAGTGGAGCTAGCGGGCACCAAGAGACCCAGTACTTC. Translation gives CSASGASGHQETQYF. The chain carries TRBV20-1 and TRBJ2-5; 8 bases are a match to TRBD2. In germline, CDR1 is DFQATT, CDR2 SNEGSKA (reference sequence). Losses at the gene ends were 3 bases for V and 0 bases for J; bases not matched to a gene: 6. CDR3 size: 15 residues.

To note about this clonotype: The germline gene is not matched at one end of the junction; a read error may be the cause. This chain joins TRBV7-9 and TRBJ2-6; D is unresolved. The CDR3 covers 10 residues. CDR1 SEHNR and CDR2 FQNEAQ come from the germline V gene (reference sequence). CDR3 protein: CASSLGSEAF. In nucleotides, the CDR3 is TGTGCCAGCAGCTTAGGGTCCGAAGCTTTC.

The chain is built from TRBV29-1 and TRBJ2-5; a possible D gene is TRBD2 (6 bases). CDR3 size: 11 residues. The germline gives CDR1 SQVTM, CDR2 ANQGSEA. Trimming removed 8 bases from V and 5 bases from J, with 12 bases in between. DNA for the CDR3: TGCAGCTCCGGGACTTTGGAGACCCAGTACTTC. Amino acids: CSSGTLETQYF.

The CDR3 region has the DNA TGCAGCGCCACGGGACTAGCGGGAGCCGCCTACGAGCAGTACTTC. Residues: CSATGLAGAAYEQYF. The genes are TRBV29-1 and TRBJ2-7; 14 nucleotides agree with TRBD2. V lost 7 bases to trimming and J lost 2 bases; unmatched junction nucleotides: 7. This CDR3 spans 15 amino acids. CDR1 and CDR2 from the germline V gene are SQVTM and ANQGSEA.

The V call is TRBV15, the J call TRBJ2-2, with 7 bases fitting TRBD2. CDR1 LNHNV and CDR2 YYDKDF come from the germline V gene (reference sequence). Trimming removed 7 bases from V and 6 bases from J; junction bases left unmatched: 11. This CDR3 is 15 amino acids long. CDR3 sequence (DNA): TGTGCCACCAAGTTCGGTGGGAGGGGAGCCGGGGAGCTGTTTTTT. Protein sequence: CATKFGGRGAGELFF.

The chain carries TRBV25-1 and TRBJ2-6; perhaps TRBD1 as D (6 bases). This CDR3 region has 15 residues. Trimming shortened V by 11 bases and J by 0 bases, and 14 bases separated the two germline ends. Per the germline V gene, CDR1 is MGHDK and CDR2 is SYGVNS. CDR3 sequence: CAWSEGGSGANVLTF. The CDR3, as DNA: TGTGCCTGGAGTGAAGGGGGCTCTGGGGCCAACGTCCTGACTTTC.

There are a few counts of this clonotype. The rearrangement links TRBV19 to TRBJ2-7; possibly TRBD1 for D (6 bases). Trimming removed 1 base from V and 4 bases from J, with 11 bases in between. CDR1 is LNHDA, CDR2 SQIVND, per germline (reference sequence). This CDR3 has 14 residues. CDR3 coding DNA: TGTGCCAGTAGTATAGCGGGGACAACTTACGAGCAGTACTTC. As protein: CASSIAGTTYEQYF.

The chain links TRBV6-5 to TRBJ2-5; maybe TRBD1 (6 bases). Germline V CDR1 and CDR2: MNHEY, SVGAGI. The CDR3 runs 16 residues. Between the trimmed V and J ends, which lost 4 bases and 5 bases, there was a span of 20 bases. The CDR3 reads CASSSASGTWGETQYF. As DNA, the CDR3 is TGTGCCAGCAGTTCCGCATCAGGGACATGGGGGGAGACCCAGTACTTC.

V usage is TRBV7-2 and J usage is TRBJ2-7; D may be TRBD2 (6 bases). Germline V gene sequence: CDR1 SGHTA, CDR2 FQGNSA. V shed 5 bases and J shed 7 bases, with 18 bases lying between them. This CDR3 spans 14 amino acids. For the CDR3, the DNA is TGTGCCAGCAGCCCCCTGAAAAACGCGGGGGAGCAGTACTTC. Translation: CASSPLKNAGEQYF. Together with reference TRBV7-2 and TRBJ2-7, the CDR3 gives the full variable domain: GAGVSQSPSNKVTEKGKDVELRCDPISGHTALYWYRQSLGQGLEFLIYFQGNSAPDKSGLPSDRFSAERTGGSVSTLTIQRTQQEDSAVYLCASSPLKNAGEQYFGPGTRLTVT.

The chain employs TRBV7-2 and TRBJ2-7; 7 nucleotides match TRBD1. Germline V lookup: CDR1 SGHTA, CDR2 FQGNSA. This CDR3 is built from 15 residues. J lost 3 bases, V lost 6 bases, and 11 bases had no gene match. The chain's CDR3 is CASSIAAGGLYEQYF. DNA for the CDR3: TGTGCCAGCAGTATAGCCGCAGGGGGTCTCTACGAGCAGTACTTC.

This clonotype was detected ten times or more. The chain's CDR3 is CAVNRGRITEAFF. CDR3 nucleotides: TGTGCCGTAAACAGGGGGAGGATCACTGAAGCTTTCTTT. The rearrangement uses TRBV7-9 and TRBJ1-1; TRBD1 matches 8 bases. The CDR3 consists of 13 residues. CDR1 and CDR2 (germline): SEHNR, FQNEAQ (reference sequence). V shed 11 bases, J shed 4 bases, and the junction held 9 bases outside the gene matches.

The chain couples TRBV7-3 to TRBJ1-2; 7 bases match TRBD1. CDR3 length: 15 residues. V was pared by 7 bases and J by 1 base, with 9 bases of the junction left unmatched. Germline V CDR1 and CDR2: SGHTA, FQGTGA. CDR3 nucleotides: TGTGCCAGCACGGCAGGGGGTGTCGGTAACTATGGCTACACCTTC. Translating it yields CASTAGGVGNYGYTF.

In this sample, this clonotype turned up a few times. DNA for the CDR3: TGCAGCGTTGATGGGGGGCCGGGACAGGGACGTGGCTATGGCTACACCTTC. This gives the protein CSVDGGPGQGRGYGYTF. The chain couples TRBV29-1 to TRBJ1-2, with 9 bases matching TRBD1. The CDR3 contains 17 residues. The J segment lost 4 bases and the V segment lost 3 bases, leaving 15 bases of the junction unmatched. Germline lookup yields CDR1 SQVTM and CDR2 ANQGSEA.

This chain links TRBV15 with TRBJ2-5, with 7 positions matching TRBD2. The J call is doubtful: the DNA matches TRBJ2-1 better. Germline CDR1 is LNHNV and CDR2 is YYDKDF (reference sequence). This CDR3 is built from 14 residues. CDR3 loop: CATSHGRSYNEQFF. In DNA form, the CDR3 reads TGTGCCACCAGCCACGGGAGGAGCTACAATGAGCAGTTCTTC.

Details on this clonotype: This is likely a read error, given that the CDR3 carries no conserved phenylalanine or tryptophan at its end. The limits of the CDR3 on the DNA are not certain, so only TCRdb's listed CDR3 is given. The V gene is TRBV2, the J gene TRBJ1-6. Ends included, the CDR3 has 9 residues. Germline lookup yields CDR1 SNHLY and CDR2 FYNNEI. CDR3 in amino acids: CASRGGSHY.

This rearrangement joins TRBV7-9 to TRBJ2-7; D is possibly TRBD1 (6 bases). The length of the CDR3 is 13 residues. V was cut by 6 bases and J by 5 bases, with 14 bases left in between. Germline CDR1 is SEHNR and CDR2 is FQNEAQ (reference sequence). CDR3 bases: TGTGCCAGCAGACGAAACAGGGTTCACGAGCAGTACTTC. It specifies CASRRNRVHEQYF.

This clonotype occurred a few times. The chain is built from TRBV7-2 and TRBJ1-5, with a tentative D call TRBD1 (5 bases). V dropped 5 bases and J dropped 5 bases, with 16 bases sitting between them. CDR1 SGHTA and CDR2 FQGNSA come from the germline V gene. The CDR3 length is 15 residues. CDR3: CASSPKRGDYQPQHF. CDR3 bases: TGTGCCAGCAGCCCTAAAAGGGGAGACTATCAGCCCCAGCATTTT.

This clonotype was observed at least ten times. The chain employs TRBV10-3 and TRBJ2-2; maybe TRBD1 (5 bases). V dropped 8 bases and J dropped 3 bases, with 10 bases sitting between them. Per germline, CDR1 ENHRY and CDR2 SYGVKD. There are 13 residues in the CDR3. CDR3 coding DNA: TGTGCCATCGAACAGGCCGACACCGGGGAGCTGTTTTTT. Protein sequence: CAIEQADTGELFF.

The chain employs TRBV9 and TRBJ1-1; D is unresolved. V was trimmed by 2 bases and J by 1 base, leaving 6 bases between them. The V gene's germline CDR1 is SGDLS and CDR2 YYNGEE. The CDR3 extends over 13 amino acids. CDR3 region: CASSVLPNTEAFF. For the CDR3, the DNA is TGTGCCAGCAGCGTCCTTCCGAACACTGAAGCTTTCTTT.

V is TRBV25-1 and J is TRBJ2-5, with TRBD2 matching over 9 bases. CDR1 is MGHDK and CDR2 is SYGVNS in the germline V gene. The CDR3 totals 13 residues. V dropped 8 bases and J dropped 1; count of bases not matched to a gene: 2. In DNA, the CDR3 is TGTGCCAGCGGGGGACTAGCCCAAGAGACCCAGTACTTC. This sequence encodes CASGGLAQETQYF.

This clonotype came up many times. The CDR3 sequence: CASSATFDQPQHF. The CDR3 nucleotides are TGTGCCAGCAGTGCAACCTTTGATCAGCCCCAGCATTTT. The V gene is TRBV2, the J gene TRBJ1-5; D not certain. V shed 4 bases and J shed 5 bases, with 9 bases lying between them. Germline V gene sequence: CDR1 SNHLY, CDR2 FYNNEI. The CDR3 sequence is 13 residues long.